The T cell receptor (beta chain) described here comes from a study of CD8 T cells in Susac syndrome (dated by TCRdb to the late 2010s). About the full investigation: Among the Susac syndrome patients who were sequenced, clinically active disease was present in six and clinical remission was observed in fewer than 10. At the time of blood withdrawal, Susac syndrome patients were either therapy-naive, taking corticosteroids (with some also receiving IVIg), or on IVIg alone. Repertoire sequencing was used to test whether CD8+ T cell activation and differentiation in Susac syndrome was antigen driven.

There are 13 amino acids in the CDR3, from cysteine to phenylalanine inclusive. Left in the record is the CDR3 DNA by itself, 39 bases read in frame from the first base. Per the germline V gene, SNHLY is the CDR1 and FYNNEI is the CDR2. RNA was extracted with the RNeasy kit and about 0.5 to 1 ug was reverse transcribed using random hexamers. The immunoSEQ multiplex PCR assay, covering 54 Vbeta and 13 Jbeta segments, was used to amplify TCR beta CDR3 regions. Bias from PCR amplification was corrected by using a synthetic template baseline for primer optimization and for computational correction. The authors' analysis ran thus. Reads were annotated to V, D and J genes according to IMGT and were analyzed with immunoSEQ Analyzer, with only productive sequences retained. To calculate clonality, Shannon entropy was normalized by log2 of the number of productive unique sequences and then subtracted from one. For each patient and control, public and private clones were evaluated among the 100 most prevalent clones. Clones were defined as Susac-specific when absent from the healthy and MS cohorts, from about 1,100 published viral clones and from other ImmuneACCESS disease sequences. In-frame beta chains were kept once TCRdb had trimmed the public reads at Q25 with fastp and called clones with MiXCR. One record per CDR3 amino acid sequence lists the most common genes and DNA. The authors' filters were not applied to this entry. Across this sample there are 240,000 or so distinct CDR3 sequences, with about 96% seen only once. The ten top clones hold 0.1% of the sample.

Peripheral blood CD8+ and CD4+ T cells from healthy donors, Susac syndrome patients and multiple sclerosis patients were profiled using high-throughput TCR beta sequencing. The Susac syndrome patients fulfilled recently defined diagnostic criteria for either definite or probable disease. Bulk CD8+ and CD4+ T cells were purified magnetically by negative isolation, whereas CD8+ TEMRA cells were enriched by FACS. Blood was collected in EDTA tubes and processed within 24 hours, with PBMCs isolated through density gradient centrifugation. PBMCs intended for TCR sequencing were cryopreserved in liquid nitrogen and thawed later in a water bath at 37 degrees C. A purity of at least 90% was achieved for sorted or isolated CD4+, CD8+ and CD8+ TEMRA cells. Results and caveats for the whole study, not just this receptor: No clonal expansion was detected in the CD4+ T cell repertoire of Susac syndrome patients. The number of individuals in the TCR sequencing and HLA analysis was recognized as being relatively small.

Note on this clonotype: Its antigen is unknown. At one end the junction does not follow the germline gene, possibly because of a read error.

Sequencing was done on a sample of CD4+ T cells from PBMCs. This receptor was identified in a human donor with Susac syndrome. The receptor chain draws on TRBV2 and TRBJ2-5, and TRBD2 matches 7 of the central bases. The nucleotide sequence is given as TGTGCCAGCAGTGAAGTCTTTCGTTTCGCGGGAGACTTC. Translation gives CASSEVFRFAGDF.